This T cell receptor beta chain was found in a study of T cells in Graves' hyperthyroidism and ophthalmopathy. Across the study: At the time of initial diagnosis and before any treatment, peripheral blood was collected. Study-level findings and limits: Also found in blood were most expanded thyroid clonotypes above 0.001. Prediction of ophthalmopathy progression came a median around 6 months pre-onset.

This clonotype was seen repeatedly, ten times or more. Its antigen is not identified. With 5 bases clipped from V and 0 bases from J, the junction kept 6 bases outside the gene matches. Germline-derived CDR1 and CDR2 are KGHSH and LQKENI. This CDR3 is 16 amino acids long. TCR beta CDR3 region amplification was performed from RNA transcripts. A first-round RT-PCR of the TCR CDR3 used the HTBI primer set. MiXCR, run by TCRdb on the multiplex PCR reads, gives a single entry per CDR3 protein. The data contain around 400,000 distinct CDR3 sequences, around 16% of them singletons. This TCR came from a woman in her late teens or twenties with Graves' hyperthyroidism that later progressed to Graves' ophthalmopathy. Sequenced sample: blood. The rearrangement links TRBV18 to TRBJ2-1, with 8 bases identical to TRBD1. The CDR3 region has the DNA TGTGCCAGCTCAGAGGACAGGGTAGGCTCCTACAATGAGCAGTTCTTC. Residues: CASSEDRVGSYNEQFF.